This entry concerns a single T cell receptor beta chain. The target antigen is unknown. The same CDR3 can be traced to other DNA sequences in this sample. Individuals with alopecia areata gave both lesional scalp punch biopsies and peripheral blood for collection. Per germline, CDR1 ENHRY and CDR2 SYGVKD. V was shortened by 0 bases and J by 5 bases, with 4 bases between the two germline ends. The CDR3 has 12 residues. Extracted RNA was reverse transcribed, and the resulting cDNA served as sequencing template. Generated by immunoSEQ multiplex PCR, the TCRdb table keeps only in-frame clones and is missing some. The sample holds 150,000 to 190,000 clones, more than 45% seen once. The record originates from a study of CD8+ T cells in alopecia areata. Turning to the study itself: Treatment comprised oral tofacitinib, 5 to 10 mg twice daily, in treated patients. Tofacitinib lasted 6 to 18 months, then 6 months off drug. The study, taken as a whole, reports: When scalp samples are sequenced, resident alphabeta T cells of normal skin are also captured.

This specimen consisted of CD8+ T cells sorted from blood, obtained at week 0. The TCR sequence derives from a human donor with alopecia areata. This sequence joins TRBV10-3 and TRBJ2-5; D gene uncertain. The CDR3 loop reads CAISESGETQYF. In DNA, the CDR3 is TGTGCCATCAGTGAGTCAGGGGAGACCCAGTACTTC.